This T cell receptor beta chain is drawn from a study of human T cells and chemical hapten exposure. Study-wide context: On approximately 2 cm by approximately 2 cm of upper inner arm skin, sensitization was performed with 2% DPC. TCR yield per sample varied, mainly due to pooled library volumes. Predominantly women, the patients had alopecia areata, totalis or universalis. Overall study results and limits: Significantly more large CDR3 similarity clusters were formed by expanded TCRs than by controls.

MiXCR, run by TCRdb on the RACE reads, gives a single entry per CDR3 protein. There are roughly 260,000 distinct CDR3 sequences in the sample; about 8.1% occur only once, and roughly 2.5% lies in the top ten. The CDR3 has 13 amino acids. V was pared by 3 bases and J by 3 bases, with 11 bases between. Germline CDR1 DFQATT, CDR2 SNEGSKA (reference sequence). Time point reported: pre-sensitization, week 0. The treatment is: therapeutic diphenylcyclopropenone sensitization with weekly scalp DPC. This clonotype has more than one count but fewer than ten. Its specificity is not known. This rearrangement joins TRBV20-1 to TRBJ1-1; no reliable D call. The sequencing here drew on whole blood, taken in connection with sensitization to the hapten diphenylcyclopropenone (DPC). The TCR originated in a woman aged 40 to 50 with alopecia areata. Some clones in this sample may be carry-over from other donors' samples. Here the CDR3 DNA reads TGCAGTGCTAGTCCGGACGTACACACTGAAGCTTTCTTT. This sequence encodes CSASPDVHTEAFF.